A single TCR beta chain is shown here with its context. Its specificity is unknown. Time point meaning: blood from clinic visit 5 months post-surgery; TSC patient then seizure free. Sequencing was limited to surgery cases with top T cell transcript signatures in brain tissue. At least one anti-epileptic drug was given before surgery. The sample originates from a study of brain T cells in children with intractable seizures. General observations from the study: Patients' HCMV serostatus was unknown; virus specificity rests on CDR3 similarity alone. Absence of clones before surgery may stem from lower sequencing depth.

Profiled with immunoSEQ multiplex PCR; TCRdb holds only in-frame clones, not every one. The profile covers about 340,000 clones, with nearly 95% appearing a single time and approximately 5% taken by the ten largest. Sequenced here: peripheral blood, sampled about 5 months after surgery. This sequence originates from a boy under two years old with tuberous sclerosis and intractable seizures.

The CDR3, as DNA: TGCGCCAGCAGCTTGACAGCCTTTAATGAAAAACTGTTTTTT. It translates to CASSLTAFNEKLFF. The rearrangement links TRBV4-1 to TRBJ1-4; possible D gene TRBD1, 5 bases. Germline CDR1 is MGHRA and CDR2 is YSYEKL. This CDR3 region has 14 residues. V was cut by 5 bases and J by 4 bases, with 11 bases left in between.